This TCR beta chain was found in a study of T cell responses to AZD1222 COVID-19 vaccine. The method was immunoSEQ multiplex PCR; TCRdb's version includes in-frame clones alone and lacks a portion of them. Of approximately 160,000 clones listed, roughly 93% are singletons. The source is an adult in good health. The source material was peripheral blood, sampled on day 0 of AZD1222 vaccination.

The CDR3 reads CASSSLEGLAYEQYF. The DNA of the CDR3 is TGTGCCAGTAGTAGTTTAGAGGGGCTTGCCTACGAGCAGTACTTC. The rearrangement joins TRBV19 to TRBJ2-7; D assignment may be TRBD1 or TRBD2 (5 bases each). Germline loops: CDR1 LNHDA, CDR2 SQIVND (reference sequence). V was pared by 4 bases and J by 2 bases, with 15 bases between. The CDR3 length is 15 residues. Complete variable domain (other parts from reference TRBV19 and TRBJ2-7): DGGITQSPKYLFRKEGQNVTLSCEQNLNHDAMYWYRQDPGQGLRLIYYSQIVNDFQKGDIAEGYSVSREKKESFPLTVTSAQKNPTAFYLCASSSLEGLAYEQYFGPGTRLTVT.